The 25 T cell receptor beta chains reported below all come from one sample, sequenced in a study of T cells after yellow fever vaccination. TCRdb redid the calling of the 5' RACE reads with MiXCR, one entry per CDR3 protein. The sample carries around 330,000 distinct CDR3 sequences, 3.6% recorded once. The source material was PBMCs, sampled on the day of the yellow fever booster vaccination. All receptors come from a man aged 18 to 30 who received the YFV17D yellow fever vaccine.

CDR3 nucleotides: TGCGCCAGCAGCTTGGTAGGGTTGTATAATTCACCCCTCCACTTT. Its protein product is CASSLVGLYNSPLHF. The J gene is TRBJ1-6, the V gene TRBV5-1; D gene uncertain. Germline CDR1 is SGHRS and CDR2 is YFSETQ. The CDR3 runs to 15 residues. V shed 0 bases and J shed 4 bases, with 8 bases lying between them. The full variable domain, completed using reference TRBV5-1 and TRBJ1-6, is KAGVTQTPRYLIKTRGQQVTLSCSPISGHRSVSWYQQTPGQGLQFLFEYFSETQRNKGNFPGRFSGRQFSNSRSEMNVSTLELGDSALYLCASSLVGLYNSPLHFGNGTRLTVT.

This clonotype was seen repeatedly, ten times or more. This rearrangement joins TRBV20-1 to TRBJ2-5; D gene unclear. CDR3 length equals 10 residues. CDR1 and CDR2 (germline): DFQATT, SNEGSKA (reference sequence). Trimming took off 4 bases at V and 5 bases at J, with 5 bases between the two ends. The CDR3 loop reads CSATRETQYF. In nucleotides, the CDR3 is TGCAGTGCTACTAGGGAGACCCAGTACTTC.

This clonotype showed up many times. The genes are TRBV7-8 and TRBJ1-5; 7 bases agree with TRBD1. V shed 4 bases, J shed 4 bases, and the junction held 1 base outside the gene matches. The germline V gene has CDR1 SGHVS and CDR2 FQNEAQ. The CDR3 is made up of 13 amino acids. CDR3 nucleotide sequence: TGTGCCAGCAGCTCGGACAGGAATCAGCCCCAGCATTTT. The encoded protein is CASSSDRNQPQHF.

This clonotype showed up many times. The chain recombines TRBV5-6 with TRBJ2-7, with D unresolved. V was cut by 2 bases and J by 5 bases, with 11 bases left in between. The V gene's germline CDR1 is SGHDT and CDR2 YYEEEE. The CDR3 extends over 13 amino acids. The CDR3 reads CASSFGWLHEQYV. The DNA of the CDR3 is TGTGCCAGCAGCTTTGGCTGGTTGCACGAGCAGTACGTC.

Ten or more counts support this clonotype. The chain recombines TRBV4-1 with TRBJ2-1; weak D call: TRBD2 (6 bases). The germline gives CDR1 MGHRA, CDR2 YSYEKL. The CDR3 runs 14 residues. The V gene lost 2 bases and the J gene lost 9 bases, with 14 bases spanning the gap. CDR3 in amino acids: CASSQLGSAGEQFF. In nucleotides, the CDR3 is TGCGCCAGCAGCCAACTCGGATCAGCGGGTGAGCAGTTCTTC.

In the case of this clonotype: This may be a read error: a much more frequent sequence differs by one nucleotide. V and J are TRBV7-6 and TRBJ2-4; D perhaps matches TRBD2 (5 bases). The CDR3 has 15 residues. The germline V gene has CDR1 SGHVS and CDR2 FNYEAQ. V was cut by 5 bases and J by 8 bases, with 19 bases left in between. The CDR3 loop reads CASSPEQDSGDIQYF. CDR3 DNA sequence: TGTGCCAGCAGCCCCGAGCAGGATTCCGGGGACATTCAGTACTTC.

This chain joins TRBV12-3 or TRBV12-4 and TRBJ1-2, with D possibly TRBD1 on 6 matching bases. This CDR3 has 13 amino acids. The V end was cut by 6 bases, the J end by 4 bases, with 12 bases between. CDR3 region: CASRMTGLYGYTF. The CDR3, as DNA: TGTGCCAGCAGGATGACAGGCCTCTATGGCTACACCTTC.

The CDR3 here is CASSFQPYNEQFF. The CDR3 DNA reads as TGTGCCAGCAGCTTTCAACCGTACAATGAGCAGTTCTTC. V and J are TRBV11-2 and TRBJ2-1; no clear D. Trimming shortened V by 3 bases and J by 4 bases, and 7 bases separated the two germline ends. CDR3 length: 13 residues. Germline V CDR1 and CDR2: SGHAT, FQNNGV.

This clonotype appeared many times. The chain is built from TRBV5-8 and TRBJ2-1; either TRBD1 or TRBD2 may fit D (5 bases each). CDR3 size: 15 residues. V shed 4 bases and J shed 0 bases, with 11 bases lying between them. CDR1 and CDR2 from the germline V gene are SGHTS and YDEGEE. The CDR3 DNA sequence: TGTGCCAGCAGCCCACAGAGGGGCTCCTACAATGAGCAGTTCTTC. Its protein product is CASSPQRGSYNEQFF.

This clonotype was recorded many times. CDR3 DNA: TGTGCCAGCAGCCTTCATAGTGGGCATGCTTTCTTT. It translates to CASSLHSGHAFF. The chain recombines TRBV7-2 with TRBJ1-1; D not resolved. The CDR3 consists of 12 residues. V lost 5 bases to trimming and J lost 11 bases, with 15 bases between them. The germline CDR1 and CDR2 sequences are SGHTA and FQGNSA.

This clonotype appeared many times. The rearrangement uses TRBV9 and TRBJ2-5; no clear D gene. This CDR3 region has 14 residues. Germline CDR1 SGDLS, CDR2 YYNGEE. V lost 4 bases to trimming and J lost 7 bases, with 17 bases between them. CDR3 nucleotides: TGTGCCAGCAGCAAGACGACGGGCCCAGTGACCCAGTACTTC. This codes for CASSKTTGPVTQYF.

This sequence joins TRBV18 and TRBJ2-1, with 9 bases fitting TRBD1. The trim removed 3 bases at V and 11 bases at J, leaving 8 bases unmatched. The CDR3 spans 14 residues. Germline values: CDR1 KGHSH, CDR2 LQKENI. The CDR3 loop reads CASSPGTGLFQQFF. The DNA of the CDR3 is TGTGCCAGCTCACCCGGGACAGGGCTATTCCAGCAGTTCTTC.

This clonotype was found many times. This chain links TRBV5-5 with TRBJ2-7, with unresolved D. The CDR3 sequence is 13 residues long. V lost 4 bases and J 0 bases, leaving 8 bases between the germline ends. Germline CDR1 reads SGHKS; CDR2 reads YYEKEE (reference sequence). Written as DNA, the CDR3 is TGTGCCAGCAGCAGACACAACTCCTACGAGCAGTACGTC. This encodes CASSRHNSYEQYV.

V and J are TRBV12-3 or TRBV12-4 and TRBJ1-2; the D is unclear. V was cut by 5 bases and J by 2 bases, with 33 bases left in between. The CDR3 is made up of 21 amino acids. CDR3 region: CASSPADPRTMSLLPNYGYTF. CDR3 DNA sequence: TGTGCCAGCAGTCCGGCGGATCCCCGGACTATGTCACTTCTCCCGAACTATGGCTACACCTTC.

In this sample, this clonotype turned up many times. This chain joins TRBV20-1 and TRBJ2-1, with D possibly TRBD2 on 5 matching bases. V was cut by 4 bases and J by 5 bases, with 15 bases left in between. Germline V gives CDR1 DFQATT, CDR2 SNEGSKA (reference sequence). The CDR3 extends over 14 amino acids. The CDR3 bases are TGCAGTGCTACCCGGACTTATACGCACAATGAGCAGTTCTTC. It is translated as CSATRTYTHNEQFF.

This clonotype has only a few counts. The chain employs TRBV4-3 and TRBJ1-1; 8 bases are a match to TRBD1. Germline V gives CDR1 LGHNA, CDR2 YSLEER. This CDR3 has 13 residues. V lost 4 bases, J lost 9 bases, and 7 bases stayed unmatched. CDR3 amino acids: CASSLQGGDKAFF. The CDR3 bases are TGCGCCAGCAGCCTACAGGGGGGGGACAAAGCTTTCTTT.

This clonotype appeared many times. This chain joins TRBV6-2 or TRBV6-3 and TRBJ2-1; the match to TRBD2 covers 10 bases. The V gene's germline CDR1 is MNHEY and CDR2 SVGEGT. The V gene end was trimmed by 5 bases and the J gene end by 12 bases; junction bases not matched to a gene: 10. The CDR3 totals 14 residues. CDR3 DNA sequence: TGTGCCAGCAGTACCGGGACTAGCGCCACTCGGCAGTTCTTC. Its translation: CASSTGTSATRQFF.

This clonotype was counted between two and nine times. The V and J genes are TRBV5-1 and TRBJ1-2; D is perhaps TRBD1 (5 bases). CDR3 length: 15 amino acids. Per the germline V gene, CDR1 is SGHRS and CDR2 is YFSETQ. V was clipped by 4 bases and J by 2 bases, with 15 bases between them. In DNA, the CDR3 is TGCGCCAGCAGCCCTAGGGGAACAGGCAACTATGGCTACACCTTC. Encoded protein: CASSPRGTGNYGYTF.

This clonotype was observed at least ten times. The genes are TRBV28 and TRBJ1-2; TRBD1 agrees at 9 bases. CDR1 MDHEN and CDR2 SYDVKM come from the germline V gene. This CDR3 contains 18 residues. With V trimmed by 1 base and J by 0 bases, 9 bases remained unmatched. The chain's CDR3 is CASSLFLRGDRANYGYTF. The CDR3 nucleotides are TGTGCCAGCAGTTTATTCCTCCGAGGGGACAGGGCTAACTATGGCTACACCTTC.

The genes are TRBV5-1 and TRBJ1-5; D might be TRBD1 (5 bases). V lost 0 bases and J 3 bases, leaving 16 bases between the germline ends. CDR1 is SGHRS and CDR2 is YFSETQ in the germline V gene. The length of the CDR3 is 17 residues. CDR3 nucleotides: TGCGCCAGCAGCTTGGGCCCCGGACACGACCTCAATCAGCCCCAGCATTTT. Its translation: CASSLGPGHDLNQPQHF.

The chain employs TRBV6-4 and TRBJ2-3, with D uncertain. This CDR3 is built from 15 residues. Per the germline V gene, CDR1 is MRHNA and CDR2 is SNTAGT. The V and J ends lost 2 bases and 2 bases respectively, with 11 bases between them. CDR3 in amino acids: CASSDGPQSTDTQYF. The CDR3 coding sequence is TGTGCCAGCAGTGACGGGCCACAGTCCACAGATACGCAGTATTTT.

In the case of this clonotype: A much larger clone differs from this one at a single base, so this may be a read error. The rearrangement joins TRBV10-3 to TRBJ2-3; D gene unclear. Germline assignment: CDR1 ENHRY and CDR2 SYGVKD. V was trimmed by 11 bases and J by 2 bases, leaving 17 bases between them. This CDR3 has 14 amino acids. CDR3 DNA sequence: TGTGCCCTCCGTACAACGGCAGCCACAGATACGCAGTATTTT. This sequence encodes CALRTTAATDTQYF.

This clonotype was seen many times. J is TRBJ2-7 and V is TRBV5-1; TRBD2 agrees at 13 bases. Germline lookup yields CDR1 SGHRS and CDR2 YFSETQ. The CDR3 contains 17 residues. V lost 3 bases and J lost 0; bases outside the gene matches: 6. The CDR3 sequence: CASSSRTSGGSSYEQYF. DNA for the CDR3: TGCGCCAGCAGCTCCCGGACTAGCGGGGGCAGCTCCTACGAGCAGTACTTC. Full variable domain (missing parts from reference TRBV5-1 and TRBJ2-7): KAGVTQTPRYLIKTRGQQVTLSCSPISGHRSVSWYQQTPGQGLQFLFEYFSETQRNKGNFPGRFSGRQFSNSRSEMNVSTLELGDSALYLCASSSRTSGGSSYEQYFGPGTRLTVT.

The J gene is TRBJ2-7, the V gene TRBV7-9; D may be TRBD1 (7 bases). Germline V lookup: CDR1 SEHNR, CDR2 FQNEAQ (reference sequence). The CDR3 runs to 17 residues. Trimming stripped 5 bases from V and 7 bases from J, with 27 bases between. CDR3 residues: CASSQMRTKVTGREQYF. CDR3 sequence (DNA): TGTGCCAGCAGCCAAATGCGGACTAAAGTGACAGGGCGGGAGCAGTACTTC.

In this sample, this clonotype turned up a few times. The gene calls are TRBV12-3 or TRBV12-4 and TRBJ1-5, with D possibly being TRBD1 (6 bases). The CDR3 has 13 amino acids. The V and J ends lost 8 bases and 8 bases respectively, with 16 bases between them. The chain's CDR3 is CASSRGDGKPQHF. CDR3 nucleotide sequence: TGTGCCAGCTCGAGGGGGGATGGGAAGCCCCAGCATTTT.